The T cell receptor beta chain described here comes from a study of Ad26.COV2.S vaccination and SARS-CoV-2 variants. Overall study results and limits: Post-vaccination breadth of spike-specific CD8+ and CD4+ T cell responses was reportedly substantial.

Libraries were prepared by immunoSEQ multiplex PCR; TCRdb keeps only in-frame clonotypes and omits some of them. The sample includes approximately 340,000 clones, about 90% of them seen just once. As to this clone: The antigen remains undetermined.

Germline V CDR1 and CDR2: MGHDK, SYGVNS. Trimming removed 0 bases from V and 5 bases from J, with 10 bases in between. This CDR3 is 14 amino acids long. This sequence originates from a human donor who had recovered from COVID-19. The chain recombines TRBV25-1 with TRBJ2-5; D might be TRBD2 (5 bases). Specimen: peripheral blood, collected after recovery from COVID-19. CDR3 in amino acids: CASSEYLADETQYF. In DNA form, the CDR3 reads TGTGCCAGCAGTGAATACCTAGCTGACGAGACCCAGTACTTC.